The TCR beta chain described here comes from a study of T cells in Graves' hyperthyroidism and ophthalmopathy. Findings of the study overall: Appearing also in blood were most of the thyroid clonotypes expanded above 0.001.

Regions amplified from RNA transcripts were the TCR beta CDR3 regions. The HTBI primer set drove a first-round RT-PCR of the TCR CDR3. TCRdb ran MiXCR on the multiplex PCR reads and lists one entry per CDR3 protein. The table shows about 480,000 distinct CDR3 sequences, with 20% to 25% occurring only once. The study excluded patients with uncontrolled infection, other autoimmune disease, pregnancy or lactation. PBMCs were sourced from roughly 9.7 ml fresh peripheral blood. This clonotype was found a few times. Its antigen remains unknown. The origin of this receptor is a woman in her 70s with Graves' ophthalmopathy. The material sequenced was blood.

The CDR3 region is CASSPLTGGEGGGRGNEQYF. CDR3 DNA: TGTGCCAGCAGCCCCCTGACAGGGGGCGAAGGCGGCGGGAGGGGGAACGAGCAGTACTTC. The V and J genes are TRBV11-2 and TRBJ2-7, with D possibly matching TRBD1 (10 bases). The germline CDR1 and CDR2 sequences are SGHAT and FQNNGV. Trimming pared 5 bases from V and 5 bases from J, leaving 34 bases between. CDR3 size: 20 residues.